The following is a T cell receptor (beta chain) sequence with its context. This sample is drawn from a study of blood T cell repertoires in COVID-19. Sequencing used immunoSEQ multiplex PCR; TCRdb keeps in-frame clones, though not all of them. This table holds about 96,000 clones, about 81% found once. From germline, CDR1 is ENHRY and CDR2 SYGVKD. The CDR3 totals 14 residues. V was cut by 10 bases and J by 6 bases, with 19 bases left in between. This clonotype originated in a woman between 55 and 75 years old with acute or convalescent COVID-19. The chain combines TRBV10-3 with TRBJ2-1; a possible D gene is TRBD1 (5 bases). The sequencing input was peripheral blood. In DNA, the CDR3 is TGTGCCACCAGGCCAGGGTCGTCTGGCAATGAGCAGTTCTTC. This translates into CATRPGSSGNEQFF.